This TCR beta chain comes out of a study of monozygotic twins with cystic fibrosis (dated by TCRdb to the early 2020s). Context from the whole study: Three micrograms of fragmented DNA went through around 14 PCR cycles to produce barcoded libraries. To gauge how much genetics shapes V and J gene usage, the researchers compared TCR beta repertoires both within and across 16 monozygotic twin pairs who have cystic fibrosis. Ten female and six male twin pairs, aged about 2.0 to 36.4 years (median approximately 9.5 years) and mostly children and adolescents, were included in the cohort. Twins were ranked among 1,060 cohort participants for weight-for-height and FEVPerc (FEV1 disease centile) at the day of blood sampling. Data for three of the twin pairs had been reported previously in another context. Paper-wide results and their limitations: V gene usage was most similar to the co-twin for 13 of 16 pairs, and J usage for 8 of 16 pairs, suggesting genetic constraints. Simpson clonality was found to be generally low (median around 0.0095), suggesting a naive-dominated repertoire, although higher clonality was observed in the most severely affected patients. Only a small cohort was studied, and no association of shared CDR3 numbers with age, concordance or disease severity was found. Sharing of nucleotide-identical clonotypes was significantly greater within monozygotic CF twin pairs than between unrelated CF individuals (P = 0.000026, Mann-Whitney).

The twin pairs came from the European Cystic Fibrosis Twin and Sibling Study Cohort, which recruited patients from about 160 CF clinics across 14 European countries. Zygosity and CFTR genotype were verified in-house, and zygosity was tested by multiplex PCR of nine short tandem repeat loci. Each twin gave a peripheral blood sample, and clinical parameters were documented on that same day of blood sampling. Phenol/chloroform extraction was used to isolate genomic DNA from peripheral blood cells, and the DNA was then kept in TE buffer at 4 degrees C. Details on this clone: Its antigen is not yet known. Per-base quality was not reported, and no clone a single base away is much larger than it.

From the germline V gene, CDR1 is KGHSH and CDR2 is LQKENI. V drops 5 bases and J drops 0 bases, leaving 9 bases in between. CDR3 length: 14 amino acids, cysteine to phenylalanine. Only the CDR3 DNA is retained, 42 bases long and in frame from the first base. Following the manufacturer's instructions, the researchers used the immunoSEQ immune profiling system to amplify TCR beta CDR3 regions via multiplex PCR. An Illumina NextSeq system was used to carry out the sequencing. The paper's processing steps were these. Sequence data were processed on the immunoSEQ Analyzer platform, and clonality was calculated as the square root of Simpson's index of productive rearrangements. Similarity in V and J usage was quantified by Jensen-Shannon distance, and CDR3 generation probabilities were calculated with OLGA. Shared CDR3 sequences were searched in the immuneACCESS database (August 2020) and in VDJdb (December 2020). The table was pulled from immuneACCESS by TCRdb, which kept in-frame rearrangements only. Such tables lose some clones; where checked, under half of the loss comes from unresolved V genes, and the rest has no known cause. V and J calls and clone size are those listed in that table; D and trimming were worked out from the DNA. Recorded for this sample are about 15,000 clones; roughly 85% of them occurred a single time. The biggest ten clones account for approximately 1% of the sample.

The chain employs TRBV18 and TRBJ2-3; a confident D gene designation cannot be given. The sample was blood. This receptor was identified in a boy under 18 with cystic fibrosis. The nucleotide sequence reads TGTGCCAGCTCAATCCAGTCTAGCACAGATACGCAGTATTTT. It translates to CASSIQSSTDTQYF.